What follows are 19 T cell receptor beta chains derived from one specimen sequenced in a study of lymphopenia after photon versus proton radiotherapy. Clones were read by immunoSEQ multiplex PCR, and TCRdb kept only the in-frame ones, dropping some. This table holds 53,000 or so clones, over 70% found once. The material was peripheral blood, obtained from a patient treated with photon-based radiotherapy. These receptors came from a man aged 45-65 years with gastric cancer.

The chain carries TRBV19 and TRBJ1-5; 7 nucleotides agree with TRBD1. V was clipped by 7 bases and J by 3 bases; unmatched bases: 6. Germline V gene sequence: CDR1 LNHDA, CDR2 SQIVND (reference sequence). The CDR3 spans 14 residues. In DNA form, the CDR3 reads TGTGCCAGTAAACAGGGACAGCCCAATCAGCCCCAGCATTTT. Translating it yields CASKQGQPNQPQHF.

V and J are TRBV5-1 and TRBJ2-3; D remains ambiguous. Germline CDR1 is SGHRS and CDR2 is YFSETQ. Trimming left V 1 base short and J 7 bases short, with 13 bases between. The CDR3 covers 14 residues. DNA of the CDR3: TGCGCCAGCAGCTTGATGGGTCCCACGAATACGCAGTATTTT. Translating gives CASSLMGPTNTQYF.

The chain joins TRBV7-6 to TRBJ1-5, with 7 bases aligning to TRBD1. The CDR3 contains 14 residues. The V gene end was trimmed by 6 bases and the J gene end by 4 bases; junction bases not matched to a gene: 6. CDR1 SGHVS and CDR2 FNYEAQ come from the germline V gene. CDR3 DNA sequence: TGTGCCAGCAGTGAGACAGGGTTTAATCAGCCCCAGCATTTT. Its protein product is CASSETGFNQPQHF.

This clone was seen a handful of times. The rearrangement links TRBV7-2 to TRBJ2-7, with 13 bases aligning to TRBD2. This CDR3 region has 15 residues. After removal of 6 bases from V and 2 bases from J, the junction contained 4 bases not matched to a gene. The germline V gene encodes CDR1 SGHTA and CDR2 FQGNSA. DNA of the CDR3: TGTGCCAGCAGTCCCGGGACTAGCGGGGCCTACGAGCAGTACTTC. Translated: CASSPGTSGAYEQYF.

Remarks on this clone: One junction end disagrees with the germline gene, perhaps due to a read error. The V and J genes are TRBV20-1 and TRBJ2-1, with D hard to call. The CDR3 is 10 amino acids. Germline V CDR1 and CDR2: DFQATT, SNEGSKA (reference sequence). For the CDR3, the DNA is TGCAGTGCCAGAGACAATGAGCAGTTCTTC. Residues: CSARDNEQFF.

This rearrangement joins TRBV27 to TRBJ2-7; D perhaps matches TRBD2 (5 bases). The CDR3 contains 16 residues. V was clipped by 4 bases and J by 6 bases, with 22 bases between them. The germline gives CDR1 MNHEY, CDR2 SMNVEV (reference sequence). CDR3 nucleotides: TGTGCCAGCAGTTCCCCTAGTAGGCTAGCTGGTGGCGAGCAGTACTTC. As protein: CASSSPSRLAGGEQYF.

The rearrangement joins TRBV18 to TRBJ1-2; D is possibly TRBD1 (6 bases). Germline V gene data show CDR1 as KGHSH and CDR2 as LQKENI. CDR3 size: 14 residues. V dropped 3 bases and J dropped 6 bases, with 14 bases sitting between them. This chain's CDR3 is CASSPTGTKNGYTF. The CDR3 DNA is TGTGCCAGCTCACCTACCGGGACAAAGAATGGCTACACCTTC. Combining the CDR3 with reference TRBV18 and TRBJ1-2 gives the whole variable domain NAGVMQNPRHLVRRRGQEARLRCSPMKGHSHVYWYRQLPEEGLKFMVYLQKENIIDESGMPKERFSAEFPKEGPSILRIQQVVRGDSAAYFCASSPTGTKNGYTFGSGTRLTVV.

The CDR3 here is CASSFGRNYGYTF. CDR3 coding DNA: TGTGCCAGCAGCTTTGGCAGGAATTATGGCTACACCTTC. The chain links TRBV7-9 to TRBJ1-2; D call uncertain. The CDR3 runs 13 residues. Germline values: CDR1 SEHNR, CDR2 FQNEAQ (reference sequence). Trimming cost V 3 bases and J 5 bases, with 10 bases left between them.

The CDR3 is CASSLTNGELFF. The CDR3 DNA reads TGTGCCAGCAGTTTGACGAACGGGGAGCTGTTTTTT. The chain employs TRBV27 and TRBJ2-2; D call uncertain. V shed 3 bases and J shed 7 bases, with 6 bases lying between them. The CDR3 runs 12 residues. The germline CDR1 and CDR2 sequences are MNHEY and SMNVEV (reference sequence).

The chain has TRBV28 and TRBJ1-1; unclear D gene. Germline V gene sequence: CDR1 MDHEN, CDR2 SYDVKM. V lost 6 bases to trimming and J lost 0 bases, with 14 bases between them. There are 15 residues in the CDR3. The CDR3 loop is CASRLPGNMNTEAFF. DNA of the CDR3: TGTGCCAGCAGATTACCCGGGAACATGAACACTGAAGCTTTCTTT. The full variable domain, its missing parts supplied by reference TRBV28 and TRBJ1-1, is DVKVTQSSRYLVKRTGEKVFLECVQDMDHENMFWYRQDPGLGLRLIYFSYDVKMKEKGDIPEGYSVSREKKERFSLILESASTNQTSMYLCASRLPGNMNTEAFFGQGTRLTVV.

V is TRBV6-1 and J is TRBJ1-1; possible D gene TRBD1, 5 bases. This CDR3 has 16 amino acids. The V gene's germline CDR1 is MNHNS and CDR2 SASEGT. Trimming removed 3 bases at V and 5 bases at J, with 19 bases between. Here the CDR3 reads CASSDEDRALSTEAFF. The DNA for the CDR3 is TGTGCCAGCAGTGACGAAGACAGAGCCCTTTCTACTGAAGCTTTCTTT.

The rearrangement joins TRBV28 to TRBJ1-1; D may be TRBD1 (5 bases). V dropped 3 bases and J dropped 2 bases, with 10 bases sitting between them. CDR1 is MDHEN, CDR2 SYDVKM, per germline. This CDR3 spans 14 amino acids. CDR3 DNA sequence: TGTGCCAGCAGTTTCGGGACTTTTAACACTGAAGCTTTCTTT. Protein product: CASSFGTFNTEAFF.

This chain links TRBV19 with TRBJ1-5, with TRBD1 matching over 8 bases. The V segment lost 7 bases and the J segment 7 bases; nucleotides outside the gene matches: 15. The germline gives CDR1 LNHDA, CDR2 SQIVND (reference sequence). This CDR3 has 16 amino acids. The CDR3 DNA reads as TGTGCCAGTACCCCCGTAGGGGCAGGGGGCTTGCAGCCCCAGCATTTT. Translating gives CASTPVGAGGLQPQHF. Looking up the rest from reference TRBV19 and TRBJ1-5 gives the full variable domain: DGGITQSPKYLFRKEGQNVTLSCEQNLNHDAMYWYRQDPGQGLRLIYYSQIVNDFQKGDIAEGYSVSREKKESFPLTVTSAQKNPTAFYLCASTPVGAGGLQPQHFGDGTRLSIL.

The V gene is TRBV6-1, the J gene TRBJ2-3; 12 nucleotides agree with TRBD2. The V gene end was trimmed by 4 bases and the J gene end by 8 bases; junction bases not matched to a gene: 10. The CDR3 is made up of 16 amino acids. CDR1 is MNHNS, CDR2 SASEGT, per germline. DNA of the CDR3: TGTGCCAGCAGTGGCCCCGAGACTAGCGGGAGTGCTACGCAGTATTTT. It translates to CASSGPETSGSATQYF.

The J gene is TRBJ2-1, the V gene TRBV11-3; D possibly corresponds to TRBD2 (6 bases). The CDR3 totals 17 residues. V gave up 2 bases and J gave up 0 bases, with 14 bases separating them. Germline V lookup: CDR1 SGHNT, CDR2 YENEEA. The CDR3 loop is CASSLSSGLSSYNEQFF. The CDR3, as DNA: TGTGCCAGCAGCTTAAGTAGCGGCCTCAGCTCCTACAATGAGCAGTTCTTC.

The gene calls are TRBV19 and TRBJ1-2; 10 bases are a match to TRBD1. The germline CDR1 and CDR2 sequences are LNHDA and SQIVND (reference sequence). CDR3 size: 14 residues. With 5 bases clipped from V and 4 bases from J, the junction kept 4 bases outside the gene matches. DNA of the CDR3: TGTGCCAGTAGTCCGGGACAGGGGATCTATGGCTACACCTTC. This sequence encodes CASSPGQGIYGYTF.

This clone was detected only once. The rearrangement joins TRBV30 to TRBJ2-3, with 7 bases that match TRBD2. The V gene end was trimmed by 0 bases and the J gene end by 4 bases; junction bases not matched to a gene: 1. Germline V gene lookup returns CDR1 GTSNPN and CDR2 SVGIG (reference sequence). This CDR3 comprises 13 residues. The CDR3 here is CAWSVLAPDTQYF. The CDR3 coding sequence is TGTGCCTGGAGTGTACTAGCGCCAGATACGCAGTATTTT. The entire variable domain, with the rest obtained from reference TRBV30 and TRBJ2-3, is as follows: SQTIHQWPATLVQPVGSPLSLECTVEGTSNPNLYWYRQAAGRGLQLLFYSVGIGQISSEVPQNLSASRPQDRQFILSSKKLLLSDSGFYLCAWSVLAPDTQYFGPGTRLTVL.

The J gene is TRBJ1-5, the V gene TRBV6-1, with unresolved D. This CDR3 spans 13 amino acids. In germline, CDR1 is MNHNS, CDR2 SASEGT. V was trimmed by 2 bases and J by 0 bases, leaving 2 bases between them. The chain's CDR3 is CASSEFSNQPQHF. The CDR3 DNA follows: TGTGCCAGCAGTGAATTTAGCAATCAGCCCCAGCATTTT.

In DNA, the CDR3 is TGTGCCAGCAGCTTAGTAGGACAGGGGAACTATGGCTACACCTTC. Encoded protein: CASSLVGQGNYGYTF. The rearrangement links TRBV11-2 to TRBJ1-2; 9 nucleotides match TRBD1. Germline-derived CDR1 and CDR2 are SGHAT and FQNNGV. The CDR3 spans 15 residues. The V gene end was trimmed by 1 base and the J gene end by 2 bases; junction bases not matched to a gene: 2.